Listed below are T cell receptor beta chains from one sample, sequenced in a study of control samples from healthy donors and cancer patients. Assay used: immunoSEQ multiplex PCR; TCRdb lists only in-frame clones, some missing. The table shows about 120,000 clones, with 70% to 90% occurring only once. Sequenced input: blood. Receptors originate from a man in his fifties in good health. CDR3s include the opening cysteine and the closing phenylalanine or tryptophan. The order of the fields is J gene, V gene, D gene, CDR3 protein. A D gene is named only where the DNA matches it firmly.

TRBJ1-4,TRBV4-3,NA,CASSQEQNLGEKLFF
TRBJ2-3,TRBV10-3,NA,CAISESKGTDTQYF
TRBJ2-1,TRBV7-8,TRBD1,CASSLALGTGGYNEQFF
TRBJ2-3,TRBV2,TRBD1,CASSGQGITDTQYF
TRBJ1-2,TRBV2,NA,CASSEELTVYGYTF
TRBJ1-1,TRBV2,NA,CASSGALNSMNTEAFF
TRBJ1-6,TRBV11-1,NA,CASSLRQGGNSPLHF
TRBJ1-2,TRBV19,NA,CASGGTFYGYTF
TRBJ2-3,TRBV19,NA,CASSKSPPTGTTASTDTQYF
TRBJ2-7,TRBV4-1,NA,CASSQNTRVSYEQYF
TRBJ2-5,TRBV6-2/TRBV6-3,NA,CASSYRGETQYF
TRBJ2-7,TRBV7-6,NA,CASSLQGSGEYEQYF
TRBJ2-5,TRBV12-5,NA,CATAAGETQYF
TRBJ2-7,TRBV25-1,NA,CASSGIRHRIYEQYF
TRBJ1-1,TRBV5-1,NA,CASSVDGQGAFF
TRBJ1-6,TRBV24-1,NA,CATSDSTTYSPLHF
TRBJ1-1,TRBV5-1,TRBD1,CASSDRQGATEAFF
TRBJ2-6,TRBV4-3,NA,CASSQDAVGGTGANVLTF
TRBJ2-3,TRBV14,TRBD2,CASSRRGGTDTQYF
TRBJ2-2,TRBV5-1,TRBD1,CASSLGTGYFGELFF
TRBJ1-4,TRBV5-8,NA,CASSLDRNEKLFF
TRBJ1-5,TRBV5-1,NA,CASSLGAGRGNQPQHF
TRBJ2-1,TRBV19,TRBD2,CASSIRDYNNEQFF
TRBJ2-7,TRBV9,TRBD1,CASSVGTVHEQYF
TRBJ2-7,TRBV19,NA,CASSLQEQSYEQYF
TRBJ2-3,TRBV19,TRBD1,CASRDRGKPTDTQYF